This entry is about one T cell receptor beta chain. This sample is drawn from a study of cytomegalovirus exposure and HLA in healthy donors. The germline V gene encodes CDR1 GTSNPN and CDR2 SVGIG (reference sequence). There are 15 residues in the CDR3. The V end was cut by 0 bases, the J end by 7 bases, with 15 bases between. The primer mix had 60 Vbeta and 13 Jbeta primers. Sequenced by immunoSEQ multiplex PCR; TCRdb stores in-frame clones only, minus some. The repertoire holds about 160,000 clones, with about 83% as singletons. This chain uses TRBV30 with TRBJ1-4, with unresolved D. The sequence came from a woman aged 25 to 39 in good health and CMV-seronegative. The sample comprised PBMCs. DNA for the CDR3: TGTGCCTGGAGTGTATTTGGCCAGCAGGCTGAAAAACTGTTTTTT. Its protein is CAWSVFGQQAEKLFF.